The sequence of this TCR beta chain was determined in a study of monozygotic twins with inflammatory bowel disease. General study findings and limits: Among IBD patients, fewer clonotypes were shared with others than among healthy twins, especially with disease activity.

Notes on this clonotype: Its specificity is not known.

TCRdb re-called the 5' RACE reads and shows each CDR3 protein once, DNA omitted. With around 380,000 distinct CDR3 sequences in the sample, the ten largest clones hold 2.4%. Germline loops: CDR1 LNHDA, CDR2 SQIVND (reference sequence). CDR3 size: 15 residues. The chain uses TRBV19 and TRBJ1-1; the TRBD1 assignment by TCRdb is unverifiable without DNA. Sequenced: blood. This TCR derives from a human donor with ulcerative colitis or Crohn's disease, or a healthy co-twin of an affected twin (not recorded which). Here the CDR3 reads CASSRRQGPNTEAFF.